These 31 T cell receptor beta chains were sequenced from one sample in a study of blood T cell repertoires in COVID-19. Libraries were prepared by immunoSEQ multiplex PCR; TCRdb keeps only in-frame clonotypes and omits some of them. The data contain about 210,000 clones, about 86% of them singletons. Sequencing input: PBMCs or T cells enriched from blood (not recorded which). All receptors come from a woman aged 45-65 years with acute COVID-19.

V gene TRBV29-1 combines with J gene TRBJ2-3; a possible D gene is TRBD2 (6 bases). The CDR3 is 15 amino acids. The V and J ends lost 4 bases and 2 bases respectively, with 16 bases between them. The germline V gene has CDR1 SQVTM and CDR2 ANQGSEA. The CDR3 loop is CSVGGGGISTDTQYF. The CDR3 coding sequence is TGCAGCGTTGGGGGTGGCGGGATCTCCACAGATACGCAGTATTTT.

This clone was seen just once. The chain has TRBV7-9 and TRBJ1-1; D gene uncertain. This CDR3 has 11 amino acids. Germline loops: CDR1 SEHNR, CDR2 FQNEAQ (reference sequence). V lost 4 bases and J 10 bases, leaving 10 bases between the germline ends. CDR3 loop: CASSSTNSAFF. DNA of the CDR3: TGTGCCAGCAGCTCCACTAACTCAGCTTTCTTT.

The V call is TRBV3-1 (or the pseudogene TRBV3-2), the J call TRBJ2-7; 9 nucleotides align to TRBD1. The CDR3 extends over 15 amino acids. With V trimmed by 5 bases and J by 6 bases, 11 bases remained unmatched. The germline V gene has CDR1 LGHDT and CDR2 YNNKEL (reference sequence). The CDR3 bases are TGTGCCAGCAGCGACTACGGGACAGGGATTCGCGAGCAGTACTTC. This translates into CASSDYGTGIREQYF.

This clone was recorded a few times. V gene TRBV7-2 combines with J gene TRBJ1-1, with TRBD1 identical over 9 bases. Germline CDR1 and CDR2: SGHTA and FQGNSA. Trimming cost V 1 base and J 8 bases; bases outside gene matches: 2. CDR3 length: 13 amino acids. The CDR3 bases are TGTGCCAGCAGCTTAGACAGGGGGCGGGAAGCTTTCTTT. Translated: CASSLDRGREAFF.

There are a few counts of this clone. The gene calls are TRBV5-1 and TRBJ1-2; D not certain. Germline CDR1 reads SGHRS; CDR2 reads YFSETQ. The V and J ends lost 4 bases and 2 bases respectively, with 15 bases between them. The CDR3 runs 15 residues. In DNA, the CDR3 is TGCGCCAGCAGCCCCTTCGGGTTGCCAAACTATGGCTACACCTTC. Its protein is CASSPFGLPNYGYTF.

The chain couples TRBV30 to TRBJ2-6, with 9 nucleotides matching TRBD1. The CDR3 covers 17 residues. Germline V gene lookup returns CDR1 GTSNPN and CDR2 SVGIG (reference sequence). The junction had 3 bases not matched to a gene; V was cut back by 0 bases and J by 0 bases. The CDR3 protein is CAWSVGQGTSGANVLTF. The CDR3 DNA is TGTGCCTGGAGTGTGGGACAGGGTACCTCTGGGGCCAACGTCCTGACTTTC.

The genes are TRBV10-3 and TRBJ2-3, with 7 bases identical to TRBD2. Losses at the gene ends were 2 bases for V and 1 base for J; bases not matched to a gene: 9. Germline V gene lookup returns CDR1 ENHRY and CDR2 SYGVKD. The CDR3 length is 17 residues. CDR3 in amino acids: CAISEPGLEGRTDTQYF. The CDR3 coding sequence is TGTGCCATCAGTGAGCCCGGACTAGAGGGACGCACAGATACGCAGTATTTT.

A remark on this clone: This specimen includes other DNA sequences encoding the same CDR3. This chain connects TRBV28 to TRBJ2-7; D may be TRBD2 (5 bases). The germline CDR1 and CDR2 sequences are MDHEN and SYDVKM. V was pared by 2 bases and J by 2 bases, with 10 bases between. This CDR3 has 14 residues. The CDR3 DNA reads TGTGCCAGCAGTTTAGAGGGTAGCCCCTACGAGCAGTACTTC. The encoded protein is CASSLEGSPYEQYF.

V and J are TRBV7-9 and TRBJ1-4; 8 bases line up with TRBD1. Germline-derived CDR1 and CDR2 are SEHNR and FQNEAQ (reference sequence). This CDR3 comprises 15 residues. The V gene end was trimmed by 2 bases and the J gene end by 2 bases; junction bases not matched to a gene: 1. The CDR3 DNA sequence: TGTGCCAGCAGCTTACAGGGGGCCACTAATGAAAAACTGTTTTTT. It codes for CASSLQGATNEKLFF.

V usage is TRBV11-3 and J usage is TRBJ1-5, with D unclear. Germline V CDR1 and CDR2: SGHNT, YENEEA. The CDR3 is made up of 13 amino acids. V lost 9 bases to trimming and J lost 6 bases, with 15 bases between them. CDR3 sequence (DNA): TGTGCCAGAAGCGATAGGAGTGGTCAGCCCCAGCATTTT. Translation gives CARSDRSGQPQHF.

V usage is TRBV7-2 and J usage is TRBJ2-3; possibly TRBD1 for D (5 bases). Germline CDR1 SGHTA, CDR2 FQGNSA. The CDR3 runs 13 residues. Trimming took 3 bases from V and 4 from J, leaving 8 bases between them. The CDR3 bases are TGTGCCAGCAGCTTCAGCAGGGCAGATACGCAGTATTTT. Translation: CASSFSRADTQYF.

The rearrangement joins TRBV12-3 or TRBV12-4 to TRBJ2-1, with a possible D match to TRBD1 (5 bases). The V gene lost 6 bases and the J gene lost 7 bases, with 13 bases spanning the gap. The length of the CDR3 is 13 residues. The CDR3 reads CASRRQRPNEQFF. The DNA for the CDR3 is TGTGCCAGCAGGCGACAGCGTCCTAATGAGCAGTTCTTC.

V usage is TRBV29-1 and J usage is TRBJ2-7; the match to TRBD2 covers 8 bases. Trimming took 1 base from V and 0 from J; bases not matched to a gene: 8. The CDR3 extends over 16 amino acids. Germline loops: CDR1 SQVTM, CDR2 ANQGSEA. CDR3 loop: CSVEVERLANSYEQYF. The CDR3 DNA is TGCAGCGTTGAAGTGGAGAGACTAGCGAACTCCTACGAGCAGTACTTC.

This clone occurred a few times. The V call is TRBV11-3, the J call TRBJ1-3; maybe TRBD1 (5 bases). CDR3 length: 14 residues. V was shortened by 8 bases and J by 0 bases, with 11 bases between the two germline ends. Germline V gives CDR1 SGHNT, CDR2 YENEEA. The CDR3 region has the DNA TGTGCCAGCGGGGCTGGCGACTCTGGAAACACCATATATTTT. As protein: CASGAGDSGNTIYF.

The V gene is TRBV19, the J gene TRBJ2-7; TRBD1 might be the D (6 bases). Germline V gene sequence: CDR1 LNHDA, CDR2 SQIVND (reference sequence). V lost 6 bases and J 2 bases, leaving 17 bases between the germline ends. This CDR3 region has 15 residues. In DNA form, the CDR3 reads TGTGCCAGTAGCTTCAGGGGCGAGGGAACCTACGAGCAGTACTTC. It encodes CASSFRGEGTYEQYF.

On this clone: Other DNA variants within this sample encode the same CDR3. The V gene is TRBV6-2 or TRBV6-3, the J gene TRBJ2-5; no definite D call. The CDR3 totals 12 residues. V lost 2 bases, J lost 5 bases, and 6 bases lay in between. From germline, CDR1 is MNHEY and CDR2 SVGEGT. CDR3 DNA sequence: TGTGCCAGCAGTTACCTTCGGGAGACCCAGTACTTC. This encodes CASSYLRETQYF.

This clone came up a few times. A junction boundary mismatches the germline segment, possibly from a read error. The chain links TRBV28 to TRBJ1-2; maybe TRBD1 (6 bases). The germline V gene has CDR1 MDHEN and CDR2 SYDVKM. The CDR3 consists of 11 residues. DNA of the CDR3: TGCGGAATACAGGGTAATAATGGCTACACCTTC. It yields the protein CGIQGNNGYTF.

In DNA form, the CDR3 reads TGTGCCAGCTCACCACCGGTAGGGACAGGCAAAGATACGCAGTATTTT. It translates to CASSPPVGTGKDTQYF. The chain couples TRBV18 to TRBJ2-3; 8 nucleotides align to TRBD1. This CDR3 is 16 amino acids long. The V and J ends lost 0 bases and 5 bases, in that order; junction bases with no gene match: 7. CDR1 and CDR2 (germline): KGHSH, LQKENI.

The chain couples TRBV16 to TRBJ1-1; weak D call: TRBD1 (5 bases). The CDR3 spans 14 residues. Germline V gene sequence: CDR1 KGHSY, CDR2 FQNENV. V was trimmed by 4 bases and J by 3 bases, leaving 12 bases between them. For the CDR3, the DNA is TGTGCCAGCAGCCCAGACCAGGGTTACACTGAAGCTTTCTTT. Protein: CASSPDQGYTEAFF. Full variable domain (missing parts from reference TRBV16 and TRBJ1-1): GEEVAQTPKHLVRGEGQKAKLYCAPIKGHSYVFWYQQVLKNEFKFLISFQNENVFDETGMPKERFSAKCLPNSPCSLEIQATKLEDSAVYFCASSPDQGYTEAFFGQGTRLTVV.

The V gene is TRBV7-2, the J gene TRBJ2-3; D is perhaps TRBD2 (5 bases). There are 15 residues in the CDR3. CDR1 is SGHTA, CDR2 FQGNSA, per germline. Trimming removed 5 bases from V and 4 bases from J, with 16 bases in between. This chain's CDR3 is CASSQSGMEADTQYF. The CDR3, as DNA: TGTGCCAGCAGCCAGAGCGGCATGGAGGCAGATACGCAGTATTTT. The full variable domain, its missing parts supplied by reference TRBV7-2 and TRBJ2-3, is GAGVSQSPSNKVTEKGKDVELRCDPISGHTALYWYRQSLGQGLEFLIYFQGNSAPDKSGLPSDRFSAERTGGSVSTLTIQRTQQEDSAVYLCASSQSGMEADTQYFGPGTRLTVL.

V is TRBV30 and J is TRBJ2-7, with TRBD2 identical over 13 bases. Germline V lookup: CDR1 GTSNPN, CDR2 SVGIG (reference sequence). This CDR3 is built from 14 residues. The trim removed 1 base at V and 4 bases at J, leaving 1 base unmatched. CDR3 region: CAWSGLAGGYEQYF. CDR3 DNA: TGTGCCTGGAGTGGACTAGCGGGAGGATACGAGCAGTACTTC.

This clone turned up a few times. The gene calls are TRBV3-1 (or the pseudogene TRBV3-2) and TRBJ2-3, with 9 bases matching TRBD2. The V gene's germline CDR1 is LGHDT and CDR2 YNNKEL (reference sequence). CDR3 length equals 15 residues. With 1 base clipped from V and 2 bases from J, the junction kept 1 base outside the gene matches. The CDR3 is CASSQGGGATDTQYF. The CDR3 region has the DNA TGTGCCAGCAGCCAAGGCGGGGGGGCCACAGATACGCAGTATTTT.

V usage is TRBV7-9 and J usage is TRBJ2-7; the D gene is possibly TRBD2 (6 bases). CDR3 length: 18 residues. Trimming shortened V by 6 bases and J by 5 bases, and 29 bases separated the two germline ends. CDR1 is SEHNR, CDR2 FQNEAQ, per germline (reference sequence). The CDR3 DNA is TGTGCCAGCAGTCAGCCAGCAGGCGGGGCCGTAAGGTACAACGAGCAGTACTTC. Its protein product is CASSQPAGGAVRYNEQYF. The whole variable domain, remainder taken from reference TRBV7-9 and TRBJ2-7, is DTGVSQNPRHKITKRGQNVTFRCDPISEHNRLYWYRQTLGQGPEFLTYFQNEAQLEKSRLLSDRFSAERPKGSFSTLEIQRTEQGDSAMYLCASSQPAGGAVRYNEQYFGPGTRLTVT.

CDR3 in amino acids: CASSQDVSGVTEAFF. For the CDR3, the DNA is TGCGCCAGCAGCCAAGATGTGTCGGGGGTCACTGAAGCTTTCTTT. This chain joins TRBV4-1 and TRBJ1-1; D is possibly TRBD1 (5 bases). The germline V and J ends were trimmed by 0 bases and 4 bases, with 12 bases remaining between them. The CDR3 spans 15 residues. Germline V lookup: CDR1 MGHRA, CDR2 YSYEKL.

This clone was counted a few times. This chain links TRBV9 with TRBJ1-5; D gene uncertain. V was shortened by 3 bases and J by 3 bases, with 7 bases between the two germline ends. Germline V CDR1 and CDR2: SGDLS, YYNGEE. CDR3 length: 13 residues. The CDR3 DNA sequence: TGTGCCAGCAGCGAGAGTCCCAATCAGCCCCAGCATTTT. It yields the protein CASSESPNQPQHF.

This chain connects TRBV4-1 to TRBJ1-6; 7 nucleotides line up with TRBD1. Germline-derived CDR1 and CDR2 are MGHRA and YSYEKL. V was pared by 2 bases and J by 9 bases, with 4 bases of the junction left unmatched. The CDR3 consists of 14 residues. The CDR3 sequence is CASSQRQGGSPLHF. CDR3 in DNA: TGCGCCAGCAGCCAAAGACAGGGTGGTTCACCCCTCCACTTT.

J is TRBJ2-7 and V is TRBV6-4, with D possibly matching TRBD2 (6 bases). CDR1 is MRHNA and CDR2 is SNTAGT in the germline V gene. The V end lost 9 bases, the J end lost 5 bases, and 8 bases lay between the germline ends. CDR3 length: 10 amino acids. The DNA of the CDR3 is TGTGCCAGTTGGGAGGACGAGCAGTACTTC. This encodes CASWEDEQYF.

This chain joins TRBV30 and TRBJ1-5; 7 bases map to TRBD1. This CDR3 is built from 13 residues. Losses at the gene ends were 3 bases for V and 4 bases for J; bases not matched to a gene: 3. Germline values: CDR1 GTSNPN, CDR2 SVGIG (reference sequence). The CDR3 region has the DNA TGTGCCTGGAGGGCGGGACAGAATCAGCCCCAGCATTTT. It translates to CAWRAGQNQPQHF.

The chain is built from TRBV4-3 and TRBJ1-2; perhaps TRBD1 as D (6 bases). CDR1 and CDR2 from the germline V gene are LGHNA and YSLEER. V shed 4 bases and J shed 3 bases, with 12 bases lying between them. There are 14 residues in the CDR3. In nucleotides, the CDR3 is TGCGCCAGCAGCCCAAACAGGGATTACTATGGCTACACCTTC. Protein: CASSPNRDYYGYTF.

V usage is TRBV28 and J usage is TRBJ2-3; D is possibly TRBD2 (6 bases). The germline V and J ends were trimmed by 3 bases and 2 bases, with 12 bases remaining between them. The length of the CDR3 is 15 residues. Germline-derived CDR1 and CDR2 are MDHEN and SYDVKM. CDR3 amino acids: CASSLNPGATDTQYF. CDR3 nucleotides: TGTGCCAGCAGTTTGAATCCGGGAGCCACAGATACGCAGTATTTT. Combining the CDR3 with reference TRBV28 and TRBJ2-3 gives the whole variable domain DVKVTQSSRYLVKRTGEKVFLECVQDMDHENMFWYRQDPGLGLRLIYFSYDVKMKEKGDIPEGYSVSREKKERFSLILESASTNQTSMYLCASSLNPGATDTQYFGPGTRLTVL.

The chain combines TRBV11-2 with TRBJ2-5, with 8 bases matching TRBD1. V gave up 5 bases and J gave up 2 bases; unmatched junction bases: 10. Germline values: CDR1 SGHAT, CDR2 FQNNGV. The CDR3 totals 16 residues. CDR3 bases: TGTGCCAGCAGCGCAGGAACAGGGGGTTGGCAAGAGACCCAGTACTTC. Protein sequence: CASSAGTGGWQETQYF.